These T cell receptor beta chains were read from a single sample in a study of blood T cell repertoires in COVID-19. Assay: immunoSEQ multiplex PCR; the TCRdb copy retains only in-frame clones and omits some. The sample contains 190,000 or so clones, 88% of which appear only once. The sample comprised peripheral blood. The receptors shown here come from a woman aged 25-40 years with acute or convalescent COVID-19. Both conserved end residues are part of each CDR3. The D gene is left open where the match is weak. A row's size may be missing; if present it is once, few, many or a size class.

d_call j_call clone_size v_call cdr3_nt cdr3_aa
TRBD2 TRBJ2-1 NA TRBV29-1 TGCAGCGTTAGACTAAGACTAGCGGAATACAATGAGCAGTTCTTC CSVRLRLAEYNEQFF
NA TRBJ2-1 NA TRBV28 TGTGCCAGCAGTTTGGCCCGGGCGGGGGCGGATGAGCAGTTCTTC CASSLARAGADEQFF
NA TRBJ1-2 NA TRBV2 TGTGCCGGGAAGGAGGGGACGGTCGGCTACACCTTC CAGKEGTVGYTF
NA TRBJ2-7 NA TRBV19 TGTGCCAGTAGCCCCGACCGGGGAGGACTCTACGAGCAGTACTTC CASSPDRGGLYEQYF
TRBD2 TRBJ2-7 NA TRBV7-9 TGTGCCAGCAGCTTAAGCGGGAGATCCGAGCAGTACTTC CASSLSGRSEQYF
TRBD2 TRBJ2-5 NA TRBV11-2 TGTGCCAGCAGCTGGACTAGCGATAAAGCGACCCAGTACTTC CASSWTSDKATQYF
NA TRBJ1-5 NA TRBV21-1 TGTGCCAGCAGCAACGAAGAGGGGGCAGGGATTGATAGCAATCAGCCCCAGCATTTT CASSNEEGAGIDSNQPQHF
TRBD1 TRBJ1-2 few TRBV19 TGTGCCAGTAGTCTGGGACAGGGAGATGGCTACACCTTC CASSLGQGDGYTF
TRBD2 TRBJ2-1 NA TRBV9 TGTGCCAGCAGCGTCTCTTTAGCGGGAGGGCCGGTCTTC CASSVSLAGGPVF
NA TRBJ2-3 NA TRBV29-1 TGCAGCGGGAGACTAGAGAGGAGGTTCACAGATACGCAGTATTTT CSGRLERRFTDTQYF
NA TRBJ2-2 NA TRBV6-6 TGTGCCAGCAGTCCTCGGGGTATCGGGGAGCTGTTTTTT CASSPRGIGELFF
TRBD2 TRBJ2-7 NA TRBV7-2 TGTGCCAGCAGCTTAGCCGGCGGGAGGTCTCTATACGAGCAGTACTTC CASSLAGGRSLYEQYF
NA TRBJ2-1 NA TRBV28 TGTGCCAGCAGTTCGTACAATGAGCAGTTCTTC CASSSYNEQFF
TRBD1 TRBJ2-1 NA TRBV24-1 TGTGCCACCAGTGACCCGACAGGGGGCGATGAGCAGTTCTTC CATSDPTGGDEQFF
NA TRBJ1-4 NA TRBV7-9 TGTGCCAGCAGCTTCACAGGGGAAAAACTGTTTTTT CASSFTGEKLFF
TRBD2 TRBJ2-1 NA TRBV18 TGTGCCAGCTCACGCGGACTAGCGGATCTTAGGGATGAGCAGTTCTTC CASSRGLADLRDEQFF
TRBD2 TRBJ2-7 NA TRBV5-1 TGCGCCAGCAGCCGGACTAGCGGAAACGAGCAGTACTTC CASSRTSGNEQYF
NA TRBJ1-1 NA TRBV11-2 TGTGCCAGCAGCTTTTCCGGGGGTGACGCTGAAGCTTTCTTT CASSFSGGDAEAFF
NA TRBJ2-5 few TRBV19 TGTGCCAGTATGGGACAACTTACAGAGACCCAGTACTTC CASMGQLTETQYF
NA TRBJ2-1 once TRBV5-1 TGCGCCAGCAGCTATACAGGGCCTGAGCAGTTCTTC CASSYTGPEQFF
TRBD1 TRBJ2-7 NA TRBV28 TGTGCCAGCAGATCACAGGGGATCCGGTACGAGCAGTACTTC CASRSQGIRYEQYF
TRBD1 TRBJ2-7 NA TRBV28 TGTGCCACCTCCGGGACAGGGGGCTACGAGCAGTACTTC CATSGTGGYEQYF
NA TRBJ2-7 once TRBV10-3 TGTGCCATCAGTGAGTCAGGACAGCGCTCCTACGAGCAGTACTTC CAISESGQRSYEQYF
NA TRBJ2-7 NA TRBV19 TGTGCCAGTAGTATGAGAACACCGCCGGGCGAGCAGTACTTC CASSMRTPPGEQYF
NA TRBJ1-5 NA TRBV21-1 TGTGCCAGCAGCAAAGGACGGAGGGTTGTGCAGGAGACAGGGTTGCATCAGCCCCAGCATTTT CASSKGRRVVQETGLHQPQHF
TRBD2 TRBJ2-1 NA TRBV28 TGTGCCAGCCCCCCGAAGTTCCCGGGAGGTATTTACAATGAGCAGTTCTTC CASPPKFPGGIYNEQFF
NA TRBJ2-1 NA TRBV28 TGTGCCAGCAGAGATAGTACGGGACTGTTTAATGAGCAGTTCTTC CASRDSTGLFNEQFF
TRBD2 TRBJ2-7 NA TRBV5-1 TGCGCCAGCAGCGGCGAGCGGGGCGGACCCTACGAGCAGTACTTC CASSGERGGPYEQYF
TRBD2 TRBJ2-7 NA TRBV18 TGTGCCAGCTCACCTCCCGGGACTAGCGGGAGGTACGAGCAGTACTTC CASSPPGTSGRYEQYF
TRBD2 TRBJ2-2 NA TRBV16 TGTGCCAGCAGCACCCGGACTAGCGGTAGCGGGGAGCTGTTTTTT CASSTRTSGSGELFF
NA TRBJ2-3 once TRBV9 TGTGCCAGCAGCGGCGGTCTGGATACGCAGTATTTT CASSGGLDTQYF
NA TRBJ1-2 once TRBV5-8 TGTGCCAGCGACTGGGGCTATGGTGGCTACACCTTC CASDWGYGGYTF
TRBD2 TRBJ2-5 NA TRBV14 TGTGCCAGCAGCCAGATCGGGGGGGCGCAAGAGACCCAGTACTTC CASSQIGGAQETQYF
TRBD1 TRBJ1-3 NA TRBV4-1 TGCGCCAGCAGTCTACAGGGGACCACCATATATTTT CASSLQGTTIYF
NA TRBJ1-3 once TRBV28 TGTGCCAGCAGTTTCCATCACACCATATATTTT CASSFHHTIYF
NA TRBJ1-2 NA TRBV12-5 TGTGCTAGTGGTCTAGAACTAGGCTATGGCTACACCTTC CASGLELGYGYTF
TRBD2 TRBJ2-5 NA TRBV28 TGTGCCAGCTTAGCGGGAGGCCAAGAGACCCAGTACTTC CASLAGGQETQYF
NA TRBJ2-6 once TRBV30 TGTGCCTGGAGTGTACCTCGGACAAACTCTGGGGCCAACGTCCTGACTTTC CAWSVPRTNSGANVLTF
NA TRBJ1-2 many TRBV7-2 TGTGCCAGCAGCTTATCCCCAAACTTGGGCTACACCTTC CASSLSPNLGYTF
NA TRBJ1-3 NA TRBV30 TGTGCCTGGCACCCAGGGAACGGAAACACCATATATTTT CAWHPGNGNTIYF
NA TRBJ2-3 NA TRBV5-1 TGCGCCAGCAGCATGACAAGCACAGATACGCAGTATTTT CASSMTSTDTQYF
NA TRBJ1-1 NA TRBV30 TGTGCAAATTTCGGCGGGGCTGGCACTGAAGCTTTCTTT CANFGGAGTEAFF
NA TRBJ2-1 NA TRBV27 TGTGCCAGCAGACAATGGGACAACTACAATGAGCAGTTCTTC CASRQWDNYNEQFF
TRBD2 TRBJ2-2 NA TRBV30 TGTGCCTGCGGGAGGGTGGTAAGCACCGGGGAGCTGTTTTTT CACGRVVSTGELFF
NA TRBJ1-4 NA TRBV18 TGTGCCAGCTCACCTGCAACAGGAACCAATGAAAAACTGTTTTTT CASSPATGTNEKLFF
TRBD2 TRBJ2-1 NA TRBV2 TGTGCCAGCAGTTCAGTAGCGGGGCACATCCGGCAGTTCTTC CASSSVAGHIRQFF
NA TRBJ1-6 NA TRBV3-1/TRBV3-2 TGTGCCAGCAGCGCAGCCCGTCGGGGATTGCCCCTCCACTTT CASSAARRGLPLHF
NA TRBJ2-1 NA TRBV7-9 TGTGCCAGCAGCTTAGTCCCTATGGAGGGAGAGCAGTTCTTC CASSLVPMEGEQFF
NA TRBJ1-3 NA TRBV2 TGTGCCAGCAGTCTTCTCCCTGGAAACACCATATATTTT CASSLLPGNTIYF
NA TRBJ1-1 NA TRBV11-2 TGTGCCAGCAGCTCTTCGTTTCTCCAGGGAGCTTTCTTT CASSSSFLQGAFF
NA TRBJ2-1 NA TRBV11-3 TGTGCCAGCAGCTTAGGTCGGAGTTTGAATGAGCAGTTCTTC CASSLGRSLNEQFF
TRBD2 TRBJ2-1 NA TRBV4-1 TGCGCCAGCAGCCCCCGGACGAAGCGGGAGGACTCCTACAATGAGCAGTTCTTC CASSPRTKREDSYNEQFF
NA TRBJ1-1 NA TRBV5-1 TGCGCCAGCAGCTTCCTAACAGGGAACACTGAAGCTTTCTTT CASSFLTGNTEAFF
NA TRBJ2-3 NA TRBV5-1 TGCGCCAGCAGCTTGGCGTTCCAGGGTAGCACAGATACGCAGTATTTT CASSLAFQGSTDTQYF